This is a list of T cell receptor beta chains from one sample in a study of cytomegalovirus exposure and HLA in healthy donors. The repertoire was sequenced with immunoSEQ multiplex PCR; TCRdb's copy has only in-frame clones and lacks some. The sample has about 130,000 clones, around three quarters seen once. The sequenced sample was PBMCs. The receptors here all came from a woman aged 40-49 years in good health and CMV-seropositive. Each CDR3 is given with its conserved first and last residue. Each record gives: V gene, clone size, J gene, D gene, CDR3 protein, CDR3 DNA. D genes are given only for firm matches. Clone sizes are given selectively: once, few, many, or a class where the clone is expanded.

v_gene: TRBV19; abundance: -; j_gene: TRBJ2-3; d_gene: -; CDR3aa: CASSLRGDTQYF; CDR3nt: TGTGCCAGTAGCCTCAGGGGTGATACGCAGTATTTT
v_gene: TRBV28; abundance: -; j_gene: TRBJ2-7; d_gene: TRBD1; CDR3aa: CASSLELMRTGSYEQYF; CDR3nt: TGTGCCAGCAGTTTAGAACTCATGAGGACAGGGTCATACGAGCAGTACTTC
v_gene: TRBV7-9; abundance: -; j_gene: TRBJ2-7; d_gene: TRBD2; CDR3aa: CASSGGASSPYEQYF; CDR3nt: TGTGCCAGCTCGGGGGGGGCTTCTAGCCCCTACGAGCAGTACTTC
v_gene: TRBV5-8; abundance: -; j_gene: TRBJ2-5; d_gene: -; CDR3aa: CASSPEGGETQYF; CDR3nt: TGTGCCAGCAGTCCCGAGGGCGGGGAGACCCAGTACTTC
v_gene: TRBV5-5; abundance: -; j_gene: TRBJ2-2; d_gene: TRBD2; CDR3aa: CASSLLGGVNTGELFF; CDR3nt: TGTGCCAGCAGCTTGTTGGGGGGGGTTAACACCGGGGAGCTGTTTTTT
v_gene: TRBV27; abundance: -; j_gene: TRBJ2-7; d_gene: TRBD2; CDR3aa: CASSLIGTSGSNEQYF; CDR3nt: TGTGCCAGCAGTTTAATAGGGACTAGCGGGAGTAATGAGCAGTACTTC
v_gene: TRBV5-1; abundance: few; j_gene: TRBJ2-3; d_gene: -; CDR3aa: CASSGAGFRHTQYF; CDR3nt: TGCGCCAGCAGCGGAGCTGGGTTTAGGCATACGCAGTATTTT
v_gene: TRBV6-1; abundance: -; j_gene: TRBJ1-5; d_gene: TRBD1; CDR3aa: CASTRTGGNQPQHF; CDR3nt: TGTGCCAGCACCCGGACAGGGGGGAATCAGCCCCAGCATTTT
v_gene: TRBV29-1; abundance: many; j_gene: TRBJ1-1; d_gene: TRBD1; CDR3aa: CSVRTGGTEAFF; CDR3nt: TGCAGCGTTAGGACAGGGGGTACTGAAGCTTTCTTT
v_gene: TRBV27; abundance: -; j_gene: TRBJ2-7; d_gene: -; CDR3aa: CASSTTGLVGNEQYF; CDR3nt: TGTGCCAGCAGTACCACAGGTCTCGTTGGCAACGAGCAGTACTTC
v_gene: TRBV28; abundance: -; j_gene: TRBJ2-1; d_gene: TRBD2; CDR3aa: CASSLTGGPSNNEQFF; CDR3nt: TGTGCCAGCAGTTTAACGGGAGGGCCCTCAAACAATGAGCAGTTCTTC